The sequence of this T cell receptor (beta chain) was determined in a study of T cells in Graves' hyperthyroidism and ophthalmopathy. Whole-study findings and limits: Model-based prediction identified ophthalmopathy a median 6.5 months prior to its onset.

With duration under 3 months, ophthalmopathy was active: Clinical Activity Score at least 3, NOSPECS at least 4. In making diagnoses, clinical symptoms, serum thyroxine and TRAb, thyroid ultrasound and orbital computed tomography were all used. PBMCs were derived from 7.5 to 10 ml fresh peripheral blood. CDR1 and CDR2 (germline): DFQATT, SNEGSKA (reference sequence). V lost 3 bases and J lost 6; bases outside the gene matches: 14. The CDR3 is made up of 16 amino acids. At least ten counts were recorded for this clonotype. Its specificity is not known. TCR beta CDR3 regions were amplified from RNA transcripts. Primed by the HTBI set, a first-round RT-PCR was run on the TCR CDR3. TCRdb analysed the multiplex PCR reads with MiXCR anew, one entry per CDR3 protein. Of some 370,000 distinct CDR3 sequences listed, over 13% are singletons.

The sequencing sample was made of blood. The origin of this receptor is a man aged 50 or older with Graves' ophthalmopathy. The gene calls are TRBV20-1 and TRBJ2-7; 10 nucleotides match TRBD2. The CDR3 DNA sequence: TGCAGTGCTAGCGGGCCCGCGGCTAGCGGGAGTCTCGAGCAGTACTTC. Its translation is CSASGPAASGSLEQYF.